The 20 T cell receptor beta chains below were found in one sample sequenced in a study of tumor-infiltrating lymphocytes in oesophageal squamous cell carcinoma (dated by TCRdb to 2016 to 2018). The protocol used for the library was PCR. TCRdb lists the instrument as Illumina HiSeq 2000. The public reads were run again by TCRdb, first through fastp at Q25 and then through MiXCR, and only productive beta chains were kept. Entries that share a CDR3 protein sequence are merged under the most common genes and DNA. The sample table lists roughly 14,000 distinct CDR3 sequences, around 50% of them with a count of one. More than 35% of the sample is in the top ten clones. Source material: esophageal tumor tissue. The receptors shown here come from a female donor with esophageal squamous cell carcinoma.

The genes are TRBV10-2 and TRBJ2-3; TRBD2 matches 7 bases. After removal of 3 bases from V and 1 base from J, the junction contained 1 base not matched to a gene. Germline CDR1 reads WSHSY; CDR2 reads SAAADI. The CDR3 is 14 amino acids. The CDR3 loop is CASSEAGRTDTQYF. CDR3 DNA: TGCGCCAGCAGTGAAGCGGGACGCACAGATACGCAGTATTTT.

This chain joins TRBV7-2 and TRBJ1-5; D ambiguous. V was pared by 3 bases and J by 7 bases, with 10 bases between. Germline V lookup: CDR1 SGHTA, CDR2 FQGNSA. The CDR3 consists of 13 residues. The CDR3 DNA reads TGTGCCAGCAGCTTCACCCGGCAACAGCCCCAGCATTTT. It translates to CASSFTRQQPQHF.

This sequence joins TRBV28 and TRBJ2-3; 8 bases align to TRBD2. Per germline, CDR1 MDHEN and CDR2 SYDVKM. The CDR3 runs 16 residues. V lost 3 bases to trimming and J lost 1 base; unmatched junction nucleotides: 6. The chain's CDR3 is CASSFGRGVGTDTQYF. The CDR3 DNA is TGTGCCAGCAGTTTCGGGAGGGGAGTAGGCACAGATACGCAGTATTTT.

This clonotype was observed many times. The V and J genes are TRBV7-9 and TRBJ2-1; D could derive from TRBD1 or TRBD2 (7 bases each). Germline loops: CDR1 SEHNR, CDR2 FQNEAQ (reference sequence). This CDR3 is 15 amino acids long. Trimming took 2 bases from V and 4 from J, leaving 12 bases between them. CDR3 DNA sequence: TGTGCCAGCAGCTTACAGGGGGGGCAGTACAATGAGCAGTTCTTC. Its protein product is CASSLQGGQYNEQFF.

This clonotype is deemed medium-sized (0.01 to 0.1%). The CDR3 spells CASTTSGNRYNEQFF. CDR3 DNA: TGCGCCAGCACTACAAGCGGGAATCGGTACAATGAGCAGTTCTTC. This chain connects TRBV10-2 to TRBJ2-1, with 7 bases fitting TRBD2. Looked up from germline, CDR1 is WSHSY and CDR2 is SAAADI. The J segment lost 4 bases and the V segment lost 7 bases, leaving 10 bases of the junction unmatched. This CDR3 is built from 15 residues.

This clonotype was seen more than once but under ten times. The V gene is TRBV6-6, the J gene TRBJ2-3; TRBD1 might be the D (6 bases). The germline V gene encodes CDR1 MNHNY and CDR2 SVGAGI (reference sequence). The CDR3 is 15 amino acids. V was cut by 0 bases and J by 4 bases, with 11 bases left in between. CDR3 sequence reads: CASSYSWGRADTQYF. In nucleotides, the CDR3 is TGTGCCAGCAGTTACTCCTGGGGGCGGGCAGATACGCAGTATTTT.

This chain connects TRBV7-8 to TRBJ2-3; possibly TRBD2 for D (5 bases). CDR3 length equals 14 residues. Germline V gene data show CDR1 as SGHVS and CDR2 as FQNEAQ. Deletions cut 4 bases from V and 4 bases from J, with 12 bases between. CDR3 loop: CASSSPSLADTQYF. CDR3 bases: TGTGCCAGCAGCTCACCTAGCTTGGCAGATACGCAGTATTTT.

V and J are TRBV7-6 and TRBJ2-5; D call uncertain. Germline CDR1 reads SGHVS; CDR2 reads FNYEAQ. The CDR3 runs to 13 residues. The ends were cut back, 0 bases at V and 1 base at J, with 3 bases in the middle. CDR3 DNA: TGTGCCAGCAGCTTAGCGGTCCAAGAGACCCAGTACTTC. This sequence encodes CASSLAVQETQYF.

The rearrangement uses TRBV7-6 and TRBJ2-7; D may be TRBD2 (6 bases). The CDR3 totals 12 residues. CDR1 and CDR2 from the germline V gene are SGHVS and FNYEAQ. V lost 3 bases and J lost 10, with 13 bases in between. The CDR3 loop reads CASSFTRGTQYF. As DNA, the CDR3 is TGTGCCAGCAGCTTTACGCGGGGAACCCAGTACTTC.

Comment on this clonotype: The CDR3 does not close with the conserved phenylalanine or tryptophan, likely indicating a read error. The DNA is omitted, as the CDR3 cannot be located on it reliably, and the CDR3 follows TCRdb's listing. The chain links TRBV21-1 to TRBJ2-1. TRBV21-1 is flagged as a pseudogene. The CDR3 spans 18 amino acids, including both terminal residues. CDR3 residues: CASSKSQFRSRVAMSSSS.

The chain is built from TRBV7-8 and TRBJ2-7; 10 bases map to TRBD2. Germline V CDR1 and CDR2: SGHVS, FQNEAQ. Trimming took 1 base from V and 0 from J; bases not matched to a gene: 3. This CDR3 contains 16 residues. CDR3 DNA: TGTGCCAGCAGCTTAGGTTCTAGCGGGAGCTCCTACGAGCAGTACTTC. Protein: CASSLGSSGSSYEQYF.

The chain has TRBV12-3 or TRBV12-4 and TRBJ2-5, with 10 bases lining up with TRBD1. V trimming: 4 bases; J trimming: 11 bases; junction bases outside the gene matches: 4. This CDR3 has 12 residues. The CDR3 nucleotides are TGTGCCAGCAGTTGGACAGGGGGTGAGCAGTACTTC. Translation gives CASSWTGGEQYF.

The sample holds many counts of this clonotype. J is TRBJ1-4 and V is TRBV12-1. TRBV12-1 corresponds to a pseudogene. This CDR3 region has 16 residues. The CDR3 sequence is CASSFDLDGAYEKLFF. CDR3 sequence (DNA): TGTGCCAGCAGCTTTGATTTGGACGGAGCCTATGAAAAACTGTTTTTT.

V usage is TRBV6-5 and J usage is TRBJ2-6; 7 nucleotides line up with TRBD2. The CDR3 loop spans 15 amino acids. The germline CDR1 and CDR2 sequences are MNHEY and SVGAGI. V trimming: 3 bases; J trimming: 2 bases; junction bases outside the gene matches: 1. The CDR3 loop reads CASSYLAAGANVLTF. CDR3 in DNA: TGTGCCAGCAGTTATCTAGCGGCTGGGGCCAACGTCCTGACTTTC.

This clonotype has a handful of counts. The chain carries TRBV7-8 and TRBJ2-3, with TRBD1 matching over 9 bases. CDR3 length: 15 amino acids. The V gene's germline CDR1 is SGHVS and CDR2 FQNEAQ. V shed 5 bases, J shed 3 bases, and the junction held 6 bases outside the gene matches. For the CDR3, the DNA is TGTGCCAGCAGCGAGGGACAGGGCCGGACAGATACGCAGTATTTT. Translated: CASSEGQGRTDTQYF.

The DNA for the CDR3 is TGTGCCAGCAGCTTACAGGGGTCAGAGACCCAGTACGTC. Its protein product is CASSLQGSETQYV. The rearrangement links TRBV7-3 to TRBJ2-7, with D possibly TRBD1 on 6 matching bases. V dropped 2 bases and J dropped 10 bases, with 15 bases sitting between them. CDR1 SGHTA and CDR2 FQGTGA come from the germline V gene. This CDR3 has 13 residues.

A few counts support this clonotype. At one end the junction does not follow the germline gene, possibly because of a read error. The chain has TRBV7-6 and TRBJ2-1; 8 nucleotides match TRBD1. The germline gives CDR1 SGHVS, CDR2 FNYEAQ. The CDR3 spans 18 residues. Here the CDR3 reads CASSLAIQGVGSYNEQFF. CDR3 coding DNA: TGTGCTAGCAGCTTAGCCATACAGGGGGTGGGTTCCTACAATGAGCAGTTCTTC. Full variable domain (remainder filled in from reference TRBV7-6 and TRBJ2-1): GAGVSQSPRYKVTKRGQDVALRCDPISGHVSLYWYRQALGQGPEFLTYFNYEAQQDKSGLPNDRFSAERPEGSISTLTIQRTEQRDSAMYRCASSLAIQGVGSYNEQFFGPGTRLTVL.

This rearrangement joins TRBV11-2 to TRBJ2-3; 15 bases match TRBD2. The DNA end favors TRBJ2-1, so the J call may be wrong. From germline, CDR1 is SGHAT and CDR2 FQNNGV. This CDR3 has 17 amino acids. The CDR3 is CASSLGTSGRDYNEQFF. In nucleotides, the CDR3 is TGTGCCAGCAGCTTAGGGACTAGCGGGAGGGATTACAATGAGCAGTTCTTC.

This clonotype was found many times. The chain joins TRBV15 to TRBJ2-7; D might be TRBD2 (6 bases). Looked up from germline, CDR1 is LNHNV and CDR2 is YYDKDF (reference sequence). V lost 2 bases, J lost 0 bases, and 11 bases lay in between. CDR3 length: 15 residues. CDR3 amino acids: CATSRYGSSSYEQYF. The CDR3 nucleotides read TGTGCCACCAGCAGATACGGGAGCAGCTCCTACGAGCAGTACTTC.

The chain recombines TRBV7-8 with TRBJ2-7, with TRBD1 matching 9 bases. The V and J ends lost 1 base and 5 bases, in that order; junction bases with no gene match: 6. Per the germline V gene, CDR1 is SGHVS and CDR2 is FQNEAQ. CDR3 length: 15 amino acids. CDR3 amino acids: CASSLDRTGVDEQYF. The CDR3 coding sequence is TGTGCCAGCAGCTTAGATAGGACAGGGGTGGACGAGCAGTACTTC.